This T cell receptor (beta chain) stems from a study of identical twins. TCRdb analysed the 5' RACE reads with MiXCR anew, one entry per CDR3 protein. Of fewer than 550,000 distinct CDR3 sequences in the sample, 15% were seen once. This clonotype was recorded many times. Germline V lookup: CDR1 DFQATT, CDR2 SNEGSKA (reference sequence). The CDR3 covers 14 residues. Deletions cut 2 bases from V and 6 bases from J, with 13 bases between. The data also belong to a second study, concerning yellow fever vaccine responses in identical twins.

The V gene is TRBV20-1, the J gene TRBJ1-4; D unresolved. The sequence came from a woman between 18 and 29 years old in good health. The sequencing sample was made of CD4+ T cells sorted from blood. Written as DNA, the CDR3 is TGCAGTGCTAGACCTGTCGGGGTCGATGAAAAACTGTTTTTT. Residues: CSARPVGVDEKLFF.